This T cell receptor (beta chain) is from a study of beta chain features in type 1 diabetes (dated by TCRdb to the late 2010s). For the study in its entirety: Patients and healthy donors did not differ in mean age, gender distribution, total cell number or subset yield. Regulatory and stem cell-like memory subsets were isolated from only 8 patients and about eight healthy donors, whereas naive and central memory subsets came from all 28 donors. A total of roughly 100 million sorted cells were examined across all samples, and the number of cells per subset was strongly correlated with RNA yield. The study compared TCRB repertoires of sorted circulating CD4+ T cell subsets between recently diagnosed type 1 diabetes patients and matched healthy donors.

The germline V gene encodes CDR1 GTSNPN and CDR2 SVGIG (reference sequence). Unmatched junction bases come to 8, with V trimmed by 7 bases and J by 2 bases. From its cysteine to its phenylalanine, the CDR3 spans 16 amino acids. The read is trimmed to its CDR3 DNA, 48 bases read in frame from base 1. From each donor, a single peripheral blood sample of roughly 0.11 L on average was drawn into heparinised tubes. A BD FACSAria II and a panel including CD45RO, CCR7, CD25, CD127, CD95 and CD27 were used to sort naive, central memory, regulatory and stem cell-like memory CD4+ T cells. Every sorted population had a purity above 95%. PBMCs were separated immediately by Lymphoprep density gradient centrifugation and were stained directly, without being cultured. So that batch effects would be minimized, each experiment stained and sorted samples in pairs, pairing one healthy donor with one patient. Comment on this clone: What this receptor recognizes is not known. The input lacks base qualities; no much larger clone sits a single base away.

Study-level results and caveats: Shorter templates might be favored by PCR, yet because patient and control samples were amplified and corrected together, any such skew would affect both groups equally. At VDJ recombination sites, type 1 diabetes patients had fewer insertions and more deleted nucleotides, which implies abnormalities in thymic rearrangement. Because the HLA sub-analyses included only small numbers of individuals, any influence of HLA type on TCRB rearrangement was left unresolved. Because cDNA rather than genomic DNA was sequenced, highly expressing activated cells could have been over-represented, although no difference in activation and CD3 levels was found between groups. Type 1 diabetes patients showed a moderate but significant shortening of TCRB CDR3 length in all four CD4+ subsets. Naive, central memory and regulatory TCRB repertoires appeared more similar among patients than among healthy donors.

All of the isolated RNA was reverse transcribed with the High Capacity cDNA Reverse Transcription Kit, so expressed TCRB transcripts were sequenced. Deep immunoSEQ sequencing was performed on naive, central memory and regulatory T cell samples, with an average of around 3.4 million total reads per sample. Sorted cells were lysed in RLT buffer and RNA was extracted with DNase-treated RNeasy Micro or Mini kits, depending on cell number. Each cell subset was processed on its own to prevent cross-contamination, while patient and healthy donor samples were processed together. TCRB sequences were amplified from cDNA with the immunoSEQ multiplex PCR, producing 87-bp fragments spanning the CDR3 region. Sequencing of the amplicons was performed on the Illumina HiSeq platform. As for the authors' bioinformatics: PCR bias was corrected computationally using synthetic template baselines, and reads within Hamming distance 2 were collapsed, with unmergeable singletons discarded. Reads were aligned against IMGT to assign V, D and J genes, CDR3 length and insertions or deletions at six rearrangement sites. Within each subset, clonotype counts were normalized to sorted cell number, and only after that were true diversity and Gini coefficients computed with the tcR R package. The overlap coefficient, calculated on TCRB nucleotide sequences, was used to quantify repertoire sharing. Out-of-frame TCRB sequences from naive cells were analyzed as a proxy for the pre-selection repertoire. Drawn from immuneACCESS, this table holds only the in-frame rearrangements with V and J called that TCRdb kept. Clones are partly lost; checked studies trace under half to an unresolved V gene and leave the rest unexplained. Clonal size and the V and J genes are those of that table, whereas D and trimming came from the DNA. This sample has about 350,000 clones in its table, and roughly a fifth of those were observed once. The ten biggest clones cover under 0.05% of the sample.

The V and J genes are TRBV30 and TRBJ2-3; 14 central bases correspond to TRBD2. This sequence was found in a woman between 18 and 29 years old in good health. Sequenced: naive CD4+ T cells from blood. Explained via the paper, the cell subset or site label denotes: true naive CD4+ T cells. The nucleotide sequence is TGTGCCTTGGGACTAGCGGGAGCTAACCCCACAGATACGCAGTATTTT. Translated, it gives CALGLAGANPTDTQYF.